The entry that follows covers one T cell receptor (beta chain) sequence. Using immunoSEQ multiplex PCR, the repertoire was profiled, and TCRdb retains in-frame clones only, with some absent. The sample gives more than 95,000 clones, about 93% of which show up once; over 0.85% is in the top ten. The sample comes from a study of T cell changes during pregnancy in multiple sclerosis. Germline V gene sequence: CDR1 SGHRS, CDR2 YFSETQ. The CDR3 spans 17 residues. Trimming cost V 3 bases and J 2 bases; bases outside gene matches: 10. This clonotype was obtained from a female donor with multiple sclerosis, enrolled in a pregnancy study. The J gene is TRBJ2-2, the V gene TRBV5-1; 7 bases line up with TRBD2. The sample in question was peripheral blood, obtained after pregnancy. Written as DNA, the CDR3 is TGCGCCAGCAGCTCGCCCGGAGGCGGGAGTAACACCGGGGAGCTGTTTTTT. As protein: CASSSPGGGSNTGELFF.